Included here is one T cell receptor beta chain sequence, with context. Its specificity is unknown. These data are taken from a study of T cell repertoires in cytomegalovirus infection. TCRdb fed the reads into MiXCR, producing one record per CDR3 protein. The sample contains 650,000 to 900,000 distinct CDR3 sequences, over 25% of which appear only once. The CDR3 totals 13 residues. Germline-derived CDR1 and CDR2 are LGHNT and FRNRAP. The ends lost 7 bases at V and 3 bases at J; junction bases unmatched: 5. V and J are TRBV12-5 and TRBJ2-5, with 7 positions matching TRBD2. The clonotype was recovered from a human donor in good health (CMV status not recorded). Some clones in this sample may be carry-over from other donors' samples. The sequences come from cultured CD8+ T cells from PBMCs, collected from culture after CMV antigen stimulation. The CDR3 nucleotides read TGTGCTAGTGCTACGCTAGCGGAAGAGACCCAGTACTTC. Residues: CASATLAEETQYF.